A single sample is the source of the 12 T cell receptor beta chains below, sequenced in a study of post-analysis software for immune sequencing data. The study's findings and limits: Five TRBV segments (TRBV5-6, TRBV5-1 and TRBV20-1 among them) occurred more frequently in patients than in controls.

Their cognate antigens are unknown. Unique molecular identifiers tagged the TCR beta cDNA libraries. TCRdb used MiXCR to reprocess the PCR reads, holding one entry per CDR3 protein. The table shows 700,000 to 800,000 distinct CDR3 sequences, with about 27% occurring only once. Sequencing used blood. Receptors were obtained from a girl aged 5 to 17 with multiple sclerosis.

The table lists this clonotype with a few counts. This chain connects TRBV3-1 to TRBJ1-5; TRBD1 matches 9 bases. The CDR3 runs to 14 residues. Unmatched junction bases numbered 4, after V lost 4 bases and J lost 6 bases. The germline V gene encodes CDR1 LGHDT and CDR2 YNNKEL (reference sequence). In DNA, the CDR3 is TGTGCCAGCAGCCCGGACAGGGGCCCTCAGCCCCAGCATTTT. This encodes CASSPDRGPQPQHF.

The chain carries TRBV7-2 and TRBJ2-1, with TRBD1 matching over 11 bases. Per the germline V gene, CDR1 is SGHTA and CDR2 is FQGNSA. This CDR3 is 15 amino acids long. J lost 8 bases, V lost 3 bases, and 6 bases had no gene match. DNA of the CDR3: TGTGCCAGCAGCTTGGGGGGACAGGGGGGATATGAGCAGTTCTTC. It is translated as CASSLGGQGGYEQFF.

This clonotype was detected only a few times. The chain links TRBV27 to TRBJ2-1, with D possibly being TRBD1 (6 bases). V lost 3 bases, J lost 8 bases, and 14 bases lay in between. Germline lookup yields CDR1 MNHEY and CDR2 SMNVEV (reference sequence). This CDR3 region has 14 residues. The CDR3 loop is CASSLHNRVHEQFF. The CDR3 DNA is TGTGCCAGCAGTTTGCATAACAGGGTCCATGAGCAGTTCTTC.

The chain has TRBV5-1 and TRBJ2-2, with TRBD2 identical over 11 bases. The germline V gene encodes CDR1 SGHRS and CDR2 YFSETQ. The trim removed 3 bases at V and 4 bases at J, leaving 5 bases unmatched. The CDR3 has 16 residues. The CDR3 is CASSSVAGGRTGELFF. The CDR3 DNA reads TGCGCCAGCAGCTCAGTAGCGGGAGGGCGCACCGGGGAGCTGTTTTTT.

This chain joins TRBV20-1 and TRBJ2-1; 15 positions match TRBD2. The tail of the sequence fits TRBJ2-7 better, so the J call may be wrong. The CDR3 length is 17 residues. Germline V gives CDR1 DFQATT, CDR2 SNEGSKA (reference sequence). CDR3 DNA: TGCAGTGCTTCCGGGACTAGCGGGGGGAGTTCCTACAATGAGCAGTACTTC. The encoded protein is CSASGTSGGSSYNEQYF.

The table lists this clonotype with a few counts. The chain employs TRBV20-1 and TRBJ2-4, with 7 positions matching TRBD2. The last part of the DNA fits TRBJ2-7 better; the J call may be wrong. The germline V gene encodes CDR1 DFQATT and CDR2 SNEGSKA (reference sequence). The CDR3 spans 14 residues. The chain's CDR3 is CSARAFTGTNEQYF. CDR3 coding DNA: TGCAGTGCTAGAGCCTTCACGGGGACTAACGAGCAGTACTTC.

The table lists this clonotype with a few counts. V gene TRBV7-9 combines with J gene TRBJ2-7; 7 bases fit TRBD2. V dropped 1 base and J dropped 6; count of bases not matched to a gene: 9. Per the germline V gene, CDR1 is SEHNR and CDR2 is FQNEAQ (reference sequence). The CDR3 sequence is 15 residues long. As DNA, the CDR3 is TGTGCCAGCAGCTTAGAGAGGGCGGGGGATGGCGAGCAGTACTTC. It is translated as CASSLERAGDGEQYF.

This clonotype was observed a few times. The chain employs TRBV7-2 and TRBJ2-7; 8 bases agree with TRBD2. After removal of 5 bases from V and 2 bases from J, the junction contained 17 bases not matched to a gene. CDR1 SGHTA and CDR2 FQGNSA come from the germline V gene. CDR3 length: 18 amino acids. CDR3 nucleotides: TGTGCCAGCAGCATTTCACCGACCGGGACTAGATTCCCCTACGAGCAGTACTTC. Its translation: CASSISPTGTRFPYEQYF.

This chain links TRBV20-1 with TRBJ1-2; 8 nucleotides align to TRBD1. V shed 5 bases and J 4 bases; nucleotides not matched to a gene: 9. The CDR3 spans 14 residues. CDR1 is DFQATT, CDR2 SNEGSKA, per germline (reference sequence). The CDR3 reads CSAHPQGAGYGYTF. CDR3 coding DNA: TGCAGTGCTCATCCCCAGGGGGCTGGCTATGGCTACACCTTC.

This clonotype was detected only once. The genes are TRBV6-2 or TRBV6-3 and TRBJ2-7; D is undetermined. The CDR3 runs to 15 residues. V gave up 0 bases and J gave up 2 bases, with 11 bases separating them. CDR1 and CDR2 from the germline V gene are MNHEY and SVGEGT. For the CDR3, the DNA is TGTGCCAGCAGTTACTCGCAGGCGAACACCTACGAGCAGTACTTC. It encodes CASSYSQANTYEQYF.

The chain links TRBV20-1 to TRBJ1-2; tentative D call: TRBD1 (5 bases). The CDR3 is made up of 13 amino acids. The germline CDR1 and CDR2 sequences are DFQATT and SNEGSKA (reference sequence). V lost 6 bases and J lost 3, with 14 bases in between. The CDR3 reads CSAPHWGDYGYTF. The DNA for the CDR3 is TGCAGTGCCCCTCATTGGGGGGACTATGGCTACACCTTC.

The rearrangement joins TRBV10-3 to TRBJ1-6; 9 bases align to TRBD1. The V segment lost 8 bases and the J segment 0 bases; nucleotides outside the gene matches: 11. This CDR3 is built from 18 residues. Germline CDR1 is ENHRY and CDR2 is SYGVKD. The CDR3 DNA follows: TGTGCCATCGGGATACCGGGACAGGGTAGCTCCTATAATTCACCCCTCCACTTT. This sequence encodes CAIGIPGQGSSYNSPLHF.